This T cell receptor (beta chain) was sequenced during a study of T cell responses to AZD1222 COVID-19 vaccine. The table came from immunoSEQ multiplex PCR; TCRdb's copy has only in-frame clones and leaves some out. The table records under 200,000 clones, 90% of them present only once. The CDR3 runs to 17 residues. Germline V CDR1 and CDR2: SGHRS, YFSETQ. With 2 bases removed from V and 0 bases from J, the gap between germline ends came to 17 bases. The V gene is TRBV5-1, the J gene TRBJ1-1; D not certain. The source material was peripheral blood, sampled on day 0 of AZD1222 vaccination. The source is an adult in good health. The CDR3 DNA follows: TGCGCCAGCAGCTTTATTCCCCTCTGGGAGATGAACACTGAAGCTTTCTTT. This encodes CASSFIPLWEMNTEAFF.